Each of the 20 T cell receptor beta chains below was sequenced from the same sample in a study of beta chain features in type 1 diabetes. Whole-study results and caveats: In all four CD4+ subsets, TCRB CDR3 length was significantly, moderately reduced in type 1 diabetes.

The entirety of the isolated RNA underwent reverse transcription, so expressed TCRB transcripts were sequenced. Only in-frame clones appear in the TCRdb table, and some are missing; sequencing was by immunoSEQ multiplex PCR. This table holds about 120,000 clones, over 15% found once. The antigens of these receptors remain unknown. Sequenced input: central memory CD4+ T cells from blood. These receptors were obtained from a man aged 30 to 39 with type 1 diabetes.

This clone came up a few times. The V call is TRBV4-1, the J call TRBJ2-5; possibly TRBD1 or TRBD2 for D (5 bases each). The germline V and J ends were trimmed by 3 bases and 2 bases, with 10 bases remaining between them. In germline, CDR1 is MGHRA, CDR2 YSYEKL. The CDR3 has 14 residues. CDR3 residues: CASSHGTAQETQYF. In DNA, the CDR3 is TGCGCCAGCAGCCACGGGACGGCTCAAGAGACCCAGTACTTC.

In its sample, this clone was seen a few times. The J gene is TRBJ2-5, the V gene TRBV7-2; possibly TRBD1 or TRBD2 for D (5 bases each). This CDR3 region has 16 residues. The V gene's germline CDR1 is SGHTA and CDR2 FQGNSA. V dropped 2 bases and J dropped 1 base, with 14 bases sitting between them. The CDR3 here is CASSLNWVGAQETQYF. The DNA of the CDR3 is TGTGCCAGCAGCTTAAACTGGGTCGGGGCCCAAGAGACCCAGTACTTC.

This chain's CDR3 is CASSVVGVNTGELFF. The CDR3 DNA reads as TGTGCCAGCAGCGTAGTGGGGGTGAACACCGGGGAGCTGTTTTTT. This chain links TRBV9 with TRBJ2-2; either TRBD1 or TRBD2 may fit D (5 bases each). Deletions cut 0 bases from V and 1 base from J, with 7 bases between. Per the germline V gene, CDR1 is SGDLS and CDR2 is YYNGEE. The CDR3 covers 15 residues.

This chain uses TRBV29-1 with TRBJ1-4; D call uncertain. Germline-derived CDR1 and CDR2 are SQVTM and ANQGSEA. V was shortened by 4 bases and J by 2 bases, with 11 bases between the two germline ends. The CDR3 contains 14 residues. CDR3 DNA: TGCAGCGTTGTTAGTTTAGGTACTAATGAAAAACTGTTTTTT. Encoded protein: CSVVSLGTNEKLFF.

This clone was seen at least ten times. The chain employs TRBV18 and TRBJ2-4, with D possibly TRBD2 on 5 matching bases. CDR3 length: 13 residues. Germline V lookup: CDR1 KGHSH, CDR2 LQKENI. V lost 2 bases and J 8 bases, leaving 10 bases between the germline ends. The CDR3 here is CASSPEGRDIQYF. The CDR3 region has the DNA TGTGCCAGCTCACCAGAGGGCCGGGACATTCAGTACTTC.

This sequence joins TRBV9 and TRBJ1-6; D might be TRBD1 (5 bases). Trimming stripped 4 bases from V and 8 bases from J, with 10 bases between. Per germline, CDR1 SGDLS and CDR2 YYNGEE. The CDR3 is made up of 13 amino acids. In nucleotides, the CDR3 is TGTGCCAGCAGCCCTCAGGGTGATTCACCCCTCCACTTT. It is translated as CASSPQGDSPLHF.

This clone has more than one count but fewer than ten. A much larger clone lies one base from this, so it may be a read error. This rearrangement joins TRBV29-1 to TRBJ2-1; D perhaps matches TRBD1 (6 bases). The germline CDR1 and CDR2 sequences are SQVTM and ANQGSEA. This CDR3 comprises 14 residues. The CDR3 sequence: CSVREQGAYNEQLF. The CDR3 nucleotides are TGCAGCGTCCGCGAACAGGGTGCCTACAATGAGCAGCTCTTC.

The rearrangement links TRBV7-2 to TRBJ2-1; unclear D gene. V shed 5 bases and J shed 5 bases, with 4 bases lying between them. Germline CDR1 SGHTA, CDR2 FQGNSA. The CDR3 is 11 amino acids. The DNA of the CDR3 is TGTGCCAGCAGCCGTAACAATGAGCAGTTCTTC. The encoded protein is CASSRNNEQFF.

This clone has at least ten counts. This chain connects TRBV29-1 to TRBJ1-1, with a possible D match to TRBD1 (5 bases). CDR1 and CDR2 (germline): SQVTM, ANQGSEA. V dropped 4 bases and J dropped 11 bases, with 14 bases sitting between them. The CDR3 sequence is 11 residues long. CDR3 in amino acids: CSVGQGARAFF. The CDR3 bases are TGCAGCGTTGGGCAGGGCGCCCGTGCTTTCTTT.

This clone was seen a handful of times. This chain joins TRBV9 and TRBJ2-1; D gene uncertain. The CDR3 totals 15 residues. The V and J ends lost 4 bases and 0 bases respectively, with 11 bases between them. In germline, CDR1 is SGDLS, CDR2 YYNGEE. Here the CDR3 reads CASSRTLNSYNEQFF. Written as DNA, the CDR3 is TGTGCCAGCAGCCGAACTCTCAACTCCTACAATGAGCAGTTCTTC.

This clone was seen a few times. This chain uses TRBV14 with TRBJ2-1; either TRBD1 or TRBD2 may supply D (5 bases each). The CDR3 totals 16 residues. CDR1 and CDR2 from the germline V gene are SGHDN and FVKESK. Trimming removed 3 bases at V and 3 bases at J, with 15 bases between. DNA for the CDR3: TGTGCCAGCAGCCAGGTTCTGGGACCTAGCTACAATGAGCAGTTCTTC. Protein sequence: CASSQVLGPSYNEQFF.

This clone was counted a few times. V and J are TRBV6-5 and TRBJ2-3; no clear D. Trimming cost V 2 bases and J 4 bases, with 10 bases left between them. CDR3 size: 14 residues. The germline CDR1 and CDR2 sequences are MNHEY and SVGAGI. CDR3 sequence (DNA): TGTGCCAGCAGTTACGTGAGGAGCGCAGATACGCAGTATTTT. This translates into CASSYVRSADTQYF.

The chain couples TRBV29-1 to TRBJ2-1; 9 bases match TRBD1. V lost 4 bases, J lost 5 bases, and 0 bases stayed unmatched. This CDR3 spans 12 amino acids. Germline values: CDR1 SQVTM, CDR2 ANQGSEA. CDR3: CSVGTGDNEQFF. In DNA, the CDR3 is TGCAGCGTTGGGACAGGGGACAATGAGCAGTTCTTC.

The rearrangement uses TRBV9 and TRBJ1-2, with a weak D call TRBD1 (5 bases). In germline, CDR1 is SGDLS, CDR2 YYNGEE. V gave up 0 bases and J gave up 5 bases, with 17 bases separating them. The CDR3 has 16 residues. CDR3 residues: CASSVATGPTLYGYTF. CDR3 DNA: TGTGCCAGCAGCGTAGCGACGGGGCCAACCCTATATGGCTACACCTTC.

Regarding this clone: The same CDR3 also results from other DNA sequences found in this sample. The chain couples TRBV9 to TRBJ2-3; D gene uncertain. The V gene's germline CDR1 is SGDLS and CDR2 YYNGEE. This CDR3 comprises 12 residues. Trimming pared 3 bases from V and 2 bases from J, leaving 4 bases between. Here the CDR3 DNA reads TGTGCCAGCAGCGGGACCACAGATACGCAGTATTTT. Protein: CASSGTTDTQYF.

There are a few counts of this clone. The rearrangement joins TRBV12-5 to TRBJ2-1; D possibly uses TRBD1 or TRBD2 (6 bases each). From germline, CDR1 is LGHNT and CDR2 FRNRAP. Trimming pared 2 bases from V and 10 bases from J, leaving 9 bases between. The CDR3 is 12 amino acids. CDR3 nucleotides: TGTGCTAGTGGTTTGCCCGGGGGCGAGCAGTTCTTC. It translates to CASGLPGGEQFF.

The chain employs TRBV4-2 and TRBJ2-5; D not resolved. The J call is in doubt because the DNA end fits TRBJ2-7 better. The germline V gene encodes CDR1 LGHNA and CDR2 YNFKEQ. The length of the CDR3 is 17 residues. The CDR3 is CASSQEFQAHEIYEQYF. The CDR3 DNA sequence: TGTGCCAGCAGCCAAGAATTTCAGGCCCATGAGATATACGAGCAGTACTTC.

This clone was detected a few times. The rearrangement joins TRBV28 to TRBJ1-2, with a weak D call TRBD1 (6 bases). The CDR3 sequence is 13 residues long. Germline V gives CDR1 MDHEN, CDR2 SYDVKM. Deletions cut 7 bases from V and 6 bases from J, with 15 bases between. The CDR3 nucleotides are TGTGCCAGCAACCCCCAGGGGAAGGATGGCTACACCTTC. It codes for CASNPQGKDGYTF.

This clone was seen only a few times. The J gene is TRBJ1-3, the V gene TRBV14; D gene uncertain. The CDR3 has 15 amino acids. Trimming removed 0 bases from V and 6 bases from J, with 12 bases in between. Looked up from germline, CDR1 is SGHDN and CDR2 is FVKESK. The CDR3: CASSQDPGELNTIYF. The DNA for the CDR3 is TGTGCCAGCAGCCAAGATCCCGGGGAATTAAACACCATATATTTT.

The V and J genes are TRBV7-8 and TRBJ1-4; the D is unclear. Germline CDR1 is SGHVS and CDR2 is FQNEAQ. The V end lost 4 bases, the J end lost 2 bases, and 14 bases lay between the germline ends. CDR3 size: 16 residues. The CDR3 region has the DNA TGTGCCAGCAGCTCTCATGCGGGTACGACTAATGAAAAACTGTTTTTT. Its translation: CASSSHAGTTNEKLFF.